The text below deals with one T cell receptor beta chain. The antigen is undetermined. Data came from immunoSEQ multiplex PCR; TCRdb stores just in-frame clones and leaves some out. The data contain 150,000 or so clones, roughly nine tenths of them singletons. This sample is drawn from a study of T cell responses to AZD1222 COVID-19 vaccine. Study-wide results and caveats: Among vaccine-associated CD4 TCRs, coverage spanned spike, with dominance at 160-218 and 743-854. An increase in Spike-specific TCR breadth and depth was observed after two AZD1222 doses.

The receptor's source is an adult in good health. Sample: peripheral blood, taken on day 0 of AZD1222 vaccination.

The CDR3 loop reads CASSADDGYGYTF. As DNA, the CDR3 is TGTGCCAGCTCGGCTGATGATGGCTATGGCTACACCTTC. The V call is TRBV18, the J call TRBJ1-2; no clear D. CDR1 KGHSH and CDR2 LQKENI come from the germline V gene. V was trimmed by 6 bases and J by 4 bases, leaving 12 bases between them. This CDR3 region has 13 residues. Variable domain in full (rest from reference TRBV18 and TRBJ1-2): NAGVMQNPRHLVRRRGQEARLRCSPMKGHSHVYWYRQLPEEGLKFMVYLQKENIIDESGMPKERFSAEFPKEGPSILRIQQVVRGDSAAYFCASSADDGYGYTFGSGTRLTVV.